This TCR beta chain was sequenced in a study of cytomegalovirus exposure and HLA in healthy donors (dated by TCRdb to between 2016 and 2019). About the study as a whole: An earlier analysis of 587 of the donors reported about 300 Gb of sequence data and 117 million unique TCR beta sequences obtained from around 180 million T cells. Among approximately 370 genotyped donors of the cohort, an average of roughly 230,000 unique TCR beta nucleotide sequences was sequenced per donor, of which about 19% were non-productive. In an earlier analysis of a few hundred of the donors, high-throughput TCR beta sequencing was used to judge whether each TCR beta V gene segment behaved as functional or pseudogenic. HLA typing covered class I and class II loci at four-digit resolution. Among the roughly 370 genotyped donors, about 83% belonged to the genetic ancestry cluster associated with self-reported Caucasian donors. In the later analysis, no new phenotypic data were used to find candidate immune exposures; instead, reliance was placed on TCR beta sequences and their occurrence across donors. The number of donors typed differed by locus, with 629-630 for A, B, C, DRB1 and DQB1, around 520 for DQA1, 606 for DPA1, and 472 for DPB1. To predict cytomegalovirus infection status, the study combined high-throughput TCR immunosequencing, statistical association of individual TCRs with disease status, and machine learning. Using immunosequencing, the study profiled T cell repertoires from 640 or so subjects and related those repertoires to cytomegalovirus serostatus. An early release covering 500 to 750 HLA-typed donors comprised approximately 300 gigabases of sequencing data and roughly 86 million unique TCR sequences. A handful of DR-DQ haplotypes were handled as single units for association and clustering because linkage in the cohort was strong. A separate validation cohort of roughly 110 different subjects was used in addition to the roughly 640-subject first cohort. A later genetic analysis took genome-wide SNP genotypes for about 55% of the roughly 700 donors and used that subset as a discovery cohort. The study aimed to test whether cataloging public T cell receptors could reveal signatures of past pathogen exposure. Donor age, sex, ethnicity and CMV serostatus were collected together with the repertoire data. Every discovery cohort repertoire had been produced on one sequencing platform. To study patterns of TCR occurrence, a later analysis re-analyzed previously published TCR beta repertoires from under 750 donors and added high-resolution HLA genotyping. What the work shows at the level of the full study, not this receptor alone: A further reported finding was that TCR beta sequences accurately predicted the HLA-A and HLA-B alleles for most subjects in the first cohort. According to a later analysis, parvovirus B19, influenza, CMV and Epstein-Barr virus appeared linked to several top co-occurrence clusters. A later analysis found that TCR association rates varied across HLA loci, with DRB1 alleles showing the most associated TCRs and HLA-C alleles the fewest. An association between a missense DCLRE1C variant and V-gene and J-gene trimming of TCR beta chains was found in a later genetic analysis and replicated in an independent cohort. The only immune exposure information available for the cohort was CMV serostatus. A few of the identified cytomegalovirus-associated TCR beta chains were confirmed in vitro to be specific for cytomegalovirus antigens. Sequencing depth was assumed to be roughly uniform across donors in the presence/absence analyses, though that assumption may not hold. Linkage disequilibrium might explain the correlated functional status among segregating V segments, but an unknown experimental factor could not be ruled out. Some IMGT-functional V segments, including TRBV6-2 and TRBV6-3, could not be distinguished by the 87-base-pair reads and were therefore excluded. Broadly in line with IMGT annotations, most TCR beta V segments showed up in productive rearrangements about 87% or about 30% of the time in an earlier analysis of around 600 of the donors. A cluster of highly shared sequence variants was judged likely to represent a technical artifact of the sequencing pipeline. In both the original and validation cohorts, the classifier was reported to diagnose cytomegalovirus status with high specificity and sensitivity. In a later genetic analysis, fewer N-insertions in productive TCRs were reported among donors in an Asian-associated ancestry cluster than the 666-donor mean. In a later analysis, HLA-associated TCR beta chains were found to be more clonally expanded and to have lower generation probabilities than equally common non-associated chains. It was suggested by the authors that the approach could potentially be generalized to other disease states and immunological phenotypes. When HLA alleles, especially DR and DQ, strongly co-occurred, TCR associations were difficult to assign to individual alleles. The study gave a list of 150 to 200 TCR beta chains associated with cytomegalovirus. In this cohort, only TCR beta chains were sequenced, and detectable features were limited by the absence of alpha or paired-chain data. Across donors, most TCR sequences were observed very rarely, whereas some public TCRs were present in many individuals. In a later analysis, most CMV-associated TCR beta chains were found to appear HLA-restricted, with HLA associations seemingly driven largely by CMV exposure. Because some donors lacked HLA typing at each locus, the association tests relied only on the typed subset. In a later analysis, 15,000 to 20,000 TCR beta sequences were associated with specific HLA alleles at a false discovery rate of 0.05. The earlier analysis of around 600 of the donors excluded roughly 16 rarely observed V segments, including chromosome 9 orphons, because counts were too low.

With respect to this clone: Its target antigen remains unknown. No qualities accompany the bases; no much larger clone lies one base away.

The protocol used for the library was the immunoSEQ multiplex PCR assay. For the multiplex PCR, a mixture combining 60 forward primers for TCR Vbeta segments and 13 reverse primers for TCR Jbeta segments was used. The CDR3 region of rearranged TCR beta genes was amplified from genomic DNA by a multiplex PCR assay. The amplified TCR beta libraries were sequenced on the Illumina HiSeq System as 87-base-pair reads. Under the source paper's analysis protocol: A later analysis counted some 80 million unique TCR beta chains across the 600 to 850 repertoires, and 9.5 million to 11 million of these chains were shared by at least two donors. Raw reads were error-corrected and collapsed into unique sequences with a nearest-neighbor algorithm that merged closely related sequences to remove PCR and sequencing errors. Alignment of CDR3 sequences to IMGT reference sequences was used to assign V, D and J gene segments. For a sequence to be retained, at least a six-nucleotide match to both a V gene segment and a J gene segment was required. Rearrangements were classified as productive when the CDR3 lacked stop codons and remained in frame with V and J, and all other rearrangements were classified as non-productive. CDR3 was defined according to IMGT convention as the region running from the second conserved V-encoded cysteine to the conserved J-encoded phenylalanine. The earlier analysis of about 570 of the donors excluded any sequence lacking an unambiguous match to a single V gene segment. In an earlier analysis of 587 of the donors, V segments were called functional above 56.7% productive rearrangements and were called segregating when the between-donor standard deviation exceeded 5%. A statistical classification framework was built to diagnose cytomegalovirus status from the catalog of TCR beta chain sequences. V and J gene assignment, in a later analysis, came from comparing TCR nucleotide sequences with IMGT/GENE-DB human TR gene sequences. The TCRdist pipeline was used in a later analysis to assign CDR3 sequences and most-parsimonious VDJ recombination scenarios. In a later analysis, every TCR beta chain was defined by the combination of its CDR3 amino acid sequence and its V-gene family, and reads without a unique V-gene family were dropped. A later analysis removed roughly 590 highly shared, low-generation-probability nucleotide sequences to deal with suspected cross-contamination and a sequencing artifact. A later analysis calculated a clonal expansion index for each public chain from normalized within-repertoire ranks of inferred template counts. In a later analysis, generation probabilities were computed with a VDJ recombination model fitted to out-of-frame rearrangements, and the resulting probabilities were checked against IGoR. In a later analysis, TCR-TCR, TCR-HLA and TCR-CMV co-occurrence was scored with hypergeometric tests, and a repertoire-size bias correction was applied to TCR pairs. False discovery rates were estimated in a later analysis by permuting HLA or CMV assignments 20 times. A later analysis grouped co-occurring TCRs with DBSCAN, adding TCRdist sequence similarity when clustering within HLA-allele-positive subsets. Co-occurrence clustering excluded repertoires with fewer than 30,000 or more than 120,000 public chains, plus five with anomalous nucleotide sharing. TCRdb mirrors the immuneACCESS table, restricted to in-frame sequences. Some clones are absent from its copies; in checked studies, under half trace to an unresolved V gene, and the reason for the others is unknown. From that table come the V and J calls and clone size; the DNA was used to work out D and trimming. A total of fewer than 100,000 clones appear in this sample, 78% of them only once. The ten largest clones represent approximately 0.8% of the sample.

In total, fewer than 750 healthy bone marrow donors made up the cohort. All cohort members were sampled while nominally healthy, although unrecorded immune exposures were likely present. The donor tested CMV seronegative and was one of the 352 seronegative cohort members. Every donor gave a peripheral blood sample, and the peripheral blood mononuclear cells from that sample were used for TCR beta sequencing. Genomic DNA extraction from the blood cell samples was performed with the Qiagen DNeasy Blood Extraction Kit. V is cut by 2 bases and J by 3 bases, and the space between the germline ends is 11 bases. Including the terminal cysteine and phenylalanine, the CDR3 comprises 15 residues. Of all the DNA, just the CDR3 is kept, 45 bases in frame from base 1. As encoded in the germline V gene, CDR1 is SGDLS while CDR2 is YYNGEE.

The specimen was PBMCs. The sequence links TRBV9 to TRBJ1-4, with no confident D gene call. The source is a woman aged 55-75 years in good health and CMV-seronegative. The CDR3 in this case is CASSVGSPANEKLFF. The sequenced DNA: TGTGCCAGCAGCGTGGGCTCGCCGGCTAATGAAAAACTGTTTTTT.